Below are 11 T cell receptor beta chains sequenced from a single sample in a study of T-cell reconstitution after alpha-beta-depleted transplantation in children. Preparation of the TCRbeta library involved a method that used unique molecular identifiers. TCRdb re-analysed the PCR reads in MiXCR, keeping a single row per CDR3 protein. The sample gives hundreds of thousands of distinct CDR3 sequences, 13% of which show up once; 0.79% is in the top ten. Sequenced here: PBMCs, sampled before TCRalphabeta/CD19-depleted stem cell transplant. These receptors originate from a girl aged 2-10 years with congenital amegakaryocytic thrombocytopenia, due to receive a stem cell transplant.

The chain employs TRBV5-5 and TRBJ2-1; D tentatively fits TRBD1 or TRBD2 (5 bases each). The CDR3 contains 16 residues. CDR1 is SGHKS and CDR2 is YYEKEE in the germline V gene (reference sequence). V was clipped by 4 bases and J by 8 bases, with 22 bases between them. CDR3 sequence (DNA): TGTGCCAGCAGCGCCTTTTGGGGGAGCGAGGCGGATGAGCAGTTCTTC. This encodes CASSAFWGSEADEQFF.

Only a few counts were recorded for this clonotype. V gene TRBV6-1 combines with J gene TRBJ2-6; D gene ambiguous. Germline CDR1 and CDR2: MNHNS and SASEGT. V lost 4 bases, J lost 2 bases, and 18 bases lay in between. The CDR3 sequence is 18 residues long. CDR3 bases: TGTGCCAGCAGTGTTCGTGAGGCCTCGCTGGCTGGGGCCAACGTCCTGACTTTC. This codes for CASSVREASLAGANVLTF.

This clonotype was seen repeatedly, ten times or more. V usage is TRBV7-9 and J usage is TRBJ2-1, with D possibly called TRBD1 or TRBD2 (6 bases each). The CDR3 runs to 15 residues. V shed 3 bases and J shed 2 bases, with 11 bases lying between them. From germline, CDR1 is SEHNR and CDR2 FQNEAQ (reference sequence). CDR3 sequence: CASSFRGTPYNEQFF. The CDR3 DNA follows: TGTGCCAGCAGCTTTAGGGGGACTCCCTACAATGAGCAGTTCTTC. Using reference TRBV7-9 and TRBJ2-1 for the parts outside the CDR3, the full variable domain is DTGVSQNPRHKITKRGQNVTFRCDPISEHNRLYWYRQTLGQGPEFLTYFQNEAQLEKSRLLSDRFSAERPKGSFSTLEIQRTEQGDSAMYLCASSFRGTPYNEQFFGPGTRLTVL.

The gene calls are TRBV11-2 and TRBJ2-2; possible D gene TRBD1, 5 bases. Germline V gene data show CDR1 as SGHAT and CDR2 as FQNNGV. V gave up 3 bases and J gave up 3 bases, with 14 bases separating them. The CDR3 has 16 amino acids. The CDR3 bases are TGTGCCAGCAGCTTCCGAGCAGGCAGGGACACCGGGGAGCTGTTTTTT. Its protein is CASSFRAGRDTGELFF.

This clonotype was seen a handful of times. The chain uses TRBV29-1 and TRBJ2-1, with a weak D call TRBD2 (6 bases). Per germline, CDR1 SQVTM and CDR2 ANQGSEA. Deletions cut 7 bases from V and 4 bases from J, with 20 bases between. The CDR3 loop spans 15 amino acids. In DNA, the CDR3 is TGCAGCGAAGTCATGGGACTTAAATATTACAATGAGCAGTTCTTC. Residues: CSEVMGLKYYNEQFF.

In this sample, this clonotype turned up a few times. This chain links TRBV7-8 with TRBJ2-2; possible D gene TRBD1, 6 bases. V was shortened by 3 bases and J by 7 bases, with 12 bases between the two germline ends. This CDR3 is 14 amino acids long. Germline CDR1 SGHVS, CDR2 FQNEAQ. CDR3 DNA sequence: TGTGCCAGCAGCTTCTACAGGGATAACGGGGAGCTGTTTTTT. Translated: CASSFYRDNGELFF.

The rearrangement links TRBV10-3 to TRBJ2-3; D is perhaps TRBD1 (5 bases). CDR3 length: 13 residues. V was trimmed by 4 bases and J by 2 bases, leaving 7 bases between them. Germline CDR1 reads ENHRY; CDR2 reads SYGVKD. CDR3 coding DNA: TGTGCCATCAGTGTACAGGACACAGATACGCAGTATTTT. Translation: CAISVQDTDTQYF.

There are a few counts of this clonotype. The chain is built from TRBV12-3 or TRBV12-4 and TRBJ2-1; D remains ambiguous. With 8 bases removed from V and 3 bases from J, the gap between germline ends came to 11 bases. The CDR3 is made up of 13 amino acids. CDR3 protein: CASGQGGYNEQFF. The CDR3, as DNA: TGTGCCAGCGGCCAAGGCGGCTACAATGAGCAGTTCTTC.

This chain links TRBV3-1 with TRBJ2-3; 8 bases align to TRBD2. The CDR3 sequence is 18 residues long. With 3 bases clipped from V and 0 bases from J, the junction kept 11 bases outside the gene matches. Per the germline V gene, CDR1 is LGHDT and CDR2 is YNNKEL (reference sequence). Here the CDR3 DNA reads TGTGCCAGCAGCCACCAACTAGCGGAAATCCCTAGCACAGATACGCAGTATTTT. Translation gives CASSHQLAEIPSTDTQYF.

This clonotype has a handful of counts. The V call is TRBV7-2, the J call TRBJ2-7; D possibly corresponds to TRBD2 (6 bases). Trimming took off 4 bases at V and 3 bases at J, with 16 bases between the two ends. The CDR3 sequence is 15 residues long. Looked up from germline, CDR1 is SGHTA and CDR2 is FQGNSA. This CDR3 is CASSSGGTRDYEQYF. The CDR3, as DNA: TGTGCCAGCAGCTCCGGAGGGACTCGGGACTACGAGCAGTACTTC.

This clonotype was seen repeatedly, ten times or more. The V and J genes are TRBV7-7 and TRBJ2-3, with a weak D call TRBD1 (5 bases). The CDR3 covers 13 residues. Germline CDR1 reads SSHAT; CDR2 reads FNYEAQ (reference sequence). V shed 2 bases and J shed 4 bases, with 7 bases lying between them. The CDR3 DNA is TGTGCCAGCAGCTTAATACAGGCAGATACGCAGTATTTT. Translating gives CASSLIQADTQYF.